The 20 T cell receptor beta chains given below trace back to one sample, sequenced in a study of blood T cell repertoires in COVID-19. Some clones are missing from TCRdb's copy, which holds only in-frame ones; the method was immunoSEQ multiplex PCR. This table holds 60,000 to 85,000 clones, about 80% found once. Material for sequencing was peripheral blood. These receptors were obtained from a man older than 75 with acute or convalescent COVID-19.

V is TRBV4-1 and J is TRBJ2-1; 7 bases agree with TRBD1. From germline, CDR1 is MGHRA and CDR2 YSYEKL. The CDR3 has 16 residues. The ends lost 4 bases at V and 7 bases at J; junction bases unmatched: 13. CDR3 protein: CASSPTGTASLNEQFF. In DNA form, the CDR3 reads TGCGCCAGCAGCCCCACCGGGACAGCGTCCTTGAATGAGCAGTTCTTC.

This rearrangement joins TRBV2 to TRBJ2-3; D is perhaps TRBD2 (6 bases). The CDR3 totals 14 residues. V shed 7 bases and J shed 1 base, with 12 bases lying between them. The V gene's germline CDR1 is SNHLY and CDR2 FYNNEI. The CDR3 loop is CASKWRGRTDTQYF. The DNA for the CDR3 is TGTGCCAGCAAATGGCGGGGTCGCACAGATACGCAGTATTTT.

V and J are TRBV9 and TRBJ2-1, with unresolved D. The CDR3 spans 16 residues. V lost 0 bases, J lost 3 bases, and 13 bases lay in between. Per the germline V gene, CDR1 is SGDLS and CDR2 is YYNGEE. CDR3 in DNA: TGTGCCAGCAGCGTAGAGCCCACCTACAGCTACAATGAGCAGTTCTTC. It specifies CASSVEPTYSYNEQFF.

V gene TRBV6-2 or TRBV6-3 combines with J gene TRBJ2-1; 12 nucleotides line up with TRBD2. The CDR3 sequence is 15 residues long. The V gene's germline CDR1 is MNHEY and CDR2 SVGEGT. Trimming cost V 6 bases and J 4 bases; bases outside gene matches: 4. In nucleotides, the CDR3 is TGTGCCAGCAGCCGAACTAGCGGGAGGTACAATGAGCAGTTCTTC. This codes for CASSRTSGRYNEQFF.

In regard to this clone: Within the sample, other DNA sequences also encode this same CDR3. The chain links TRBV7-2 to TRBJ2-5, with 8 bases matching TRBD2. The CDR3 contains 15 residues. The V segment lost 1 base and the J segment 5 bases; nucleotides outside the gene matches: 6. The germline V gene encodes CDR1 SGHTA and CDR2 FQGNSA. The CDR3 protein is CASSLVGGAGETQYF. The CDR3, as DNA: TGTGCCAGCAGCTTAGTCGGGGGGGCCGGGGAGACCCAGTACTTC.

V gene TRBV5-1 combines with J gene TRBJ1-5; D not certain. This CDR3 spans 14 amino acids. Germline values: CDR1 SGHRS, CDR2 YFSETQ. Trimming took 0 bases from V and 0 from J, leaving 4 bases between them. As DNA, the CDR3 is TGCGCCAGCAGCTTGGATAATAGCAATCAGCCCCAGCATTTT. Translated: CASSLDNSNQPQHF.

This clone appeared once. The rearrangement joins TRBV19 to TRBJ2-6; D possibly corresponds to TRBD2 (5 bases). From germline, CDR1 is LNHDA and CDR2 SQIVND (reference sequence). The V gene lost 9 bases and the J gene lost 0 bases, with 12 bases spanning the gap. The CDR3 is 15 residues long. CDR3 sequence (DNA): TGTGCCAGCCAGCTGGACTTCTCTGGGGCCAACGTCCTGACTTTC. It encodes CASQLDFSGANVLTF.

DNA of the CDR3: TGTGCCAGCAGTCTTCAGCGAGGCACCGGGGAGCTGTTTTTT. This codes for CASSLQRGTGELFF. The rearrangement uses TRBV28 and TRBJ2-2; D is ambiguous. Germline CDR1 MDHEN, CDR2 SYDVKM. The CDR3 is 14 amino acids. V was cut by 5 bases and J by 4 bases, with 11 bases left in between.

The chain couples TRBV15 to TRBJ2-2, with TRBD1 identical over 7 bases. The CDR3 runs 16 residues. The V segment lost 6 bases and the J segment 1 base; nucleotides outside the gene matches: 8. Germline V CDR1 and CDR2: LNHNV, YYDKDF (reference sequence). The CDR3 is CATREQGTKNTGELFF. In nucleotides, the CDR3 is TGTGCCACCAGGGAACAGGGGACCAAGAACACCGGGGAGCTGTTTTTT.

The V call is TRBV7-3, the J call TRBJ1-5, with D maybe TRBD1 (5 bases). Germline CDR1 is SGHTA and CDR2 is FQGTGA. CDR3 length: 15 residues. The V end was cut by 3 bases, the J end by 5 bases, with 14 bases between. CDR3 protein: CASSLGGERDQPQHF. The CDR3 DNA follows: TGTGCCAGCAGCTTGGGGGGAGAGAGGGATCAGCCCCAGCATTTT.

This clone came up once. The chain combines TRBV6-5 with TRBJ1-2; D remains ambiguous. The V end was cut by 2 bases, the J end by 1 base, with 5 bases between. Germline-derived CDR1 and CDR2 are MNHEY and SVGAGI. This CDR3 has 13 amino acids. In DNA form, the CDR3 reads TGTGCCAGCAGTTACGCGGATAACTATGGCTACACCTTC. Residues: CASSYADNYGYTF.

V and J are TRBV27 and TRBJ2-1, with 9 nucleotides matching TRBD2. CDR1 MNHEY and CDR2 SMNVEV come from the germline V gene (reference sequence). V shed 8 bases, J shed 3 bases, and the junction held 8 bases outside the gene matches. This CDR3 comprises 15 residues. The CDR3 spells CASVSAGGDYNEQFF. The DNA of the CDR3 is TGTGCCAGCGTCTCAGCGGGAGGAGACTACAATGAGCAGTTCTTC.

CDR3: CASSPIESVHEQFF. CDR3 sequence (DNA): TGTGCCAGCTCACCAATTGAGAGCGTCCATGAGCAGTTCTTC. This chain links TRBV18 with TRBJ2-1; unclear D gene. V was pared by 2 bases and J by 8 bases, with 13 bases between. Germline V gives CDR1 KGHSH, CDR2 LQKENI. This CDR3 region has 14 residues.

This chain joins TRBV6-6 and TRBJ1-4; 8 bases match TRBD1. CDR3 length equals 14 residues. The ends lost 7 bases at V and 8 bases at J; junction bases unmatched: 9. Germline V CDR1 and CDR2: MNHNY, SVGAGI (reference sequence). This chain's CDR3 is CASNPRGPGEKLFF. The CDR3 DNA reads TGTGCCAGCAACCCCAGGGGGCCGGGGGAAAAACTGTTTTTT.

This clone is a singleton in its sample. Written as DNA, the CDR3 is TGCGCCAGCAGCCGGACTAGCGGGGGGCACGCAGATACGCAGTATTTT. It codes for CASSRTSGGHADTQYF. The chain recombines TRBV4-1 with TRBJ2-3; 14 nucleotides match TRBD2. Germline V CDR1 and CDR2: MGHRA, YSYEKL. The CDR3 is 16 residues long. J lost 4 bases, V lost 4 bases, and 4 bases had no gene match.

The chain carries TRBV3-1 (or the pseudogene TRBV3-2) and TRBJ1-5; D possibly corresponds to TRBD1 (6 bases). V was clipped by 2 bases and J by 2 bases, with 16 bases between them. The CDR3 is made up of 17 amino acids. Looked up from germline, CDR1 is LGHDT and CDR2 is YNNKEL (reference sequence). DNA of the CDR3: TGTGCCAGCAGCCAATCTTTCACAGGGTCGGGCAATCAGCCCCAGCATTTT. Translating gives CASSQSFTGSGNQPQHF.

The chain joins TRBV4-3 to TRBJ1-4, with 11 bases fitting TRBD1. Germline V gene data show CDR1 as LGHNA and CDR2 as YSLEER. V lost 2 bases to trimming and J lost 7 bases; unmatched junction nucleotides: 6. The CDR3 is 16 residues long. CDR3 residues: CASSQSPGQGAEKLFF. Written as DNA, the CDR3 is TGCGCCAGCAGCCAAAGCCCCGGACAGGGGGCTGAAAAACTGTTTTTT.

The CDR3 DNA reads as TGTGCCAGTAGTCTCGACAGAGCTTTCTACGAGCAGTACTTC. Translated, it gives CASSLDRAFYEQYF. The genes are TRBV19 and TRBJ2-7, with a weak D call TRBD1 (5 bases). V was shortened by 5 bases and J by 3 bases, with 14 bases between the two germline ends. There are 14 residues in the CDR3. The germline V gene has CDR1 LNHDA and CDR2 SQIVND (reference sequence).

The DNA for the CDR3 is TGCGCCAGCAGCTTGGTTGGCGGGGGCACAGATACGCAGTATTTT. Translated, it gives CASSLVGGGTDTQYF. The chain joins TRBV5-1 to TRBJ2-3; tentatively, D is TRBD2 (6 bases). This CDR3 region has 15 residues. Germline assignment: CDR1 SGHRS and CDR2 YFSETQ. V was shortened by 0 bases and J by 1 base, with 9 bases between the two germline ends.

CDR3 protein: CAIQGTEVSEAFF. CDR3 nucleotide sequence: TGTGCCATACAGGGAACAGAAGTATCTGAAGCTTTCTTT. This rearrangement joins TRBV10-3 to TRBJ1-1, with a possible D match to TRBD1 (6 bases). Trimming stripped 9 bases from V and 6 bases from J, with 17 bases between. This CDR3 has 13 residues. The germline V gene has CDR1 ENHRY and CDR2 SYGVKD.